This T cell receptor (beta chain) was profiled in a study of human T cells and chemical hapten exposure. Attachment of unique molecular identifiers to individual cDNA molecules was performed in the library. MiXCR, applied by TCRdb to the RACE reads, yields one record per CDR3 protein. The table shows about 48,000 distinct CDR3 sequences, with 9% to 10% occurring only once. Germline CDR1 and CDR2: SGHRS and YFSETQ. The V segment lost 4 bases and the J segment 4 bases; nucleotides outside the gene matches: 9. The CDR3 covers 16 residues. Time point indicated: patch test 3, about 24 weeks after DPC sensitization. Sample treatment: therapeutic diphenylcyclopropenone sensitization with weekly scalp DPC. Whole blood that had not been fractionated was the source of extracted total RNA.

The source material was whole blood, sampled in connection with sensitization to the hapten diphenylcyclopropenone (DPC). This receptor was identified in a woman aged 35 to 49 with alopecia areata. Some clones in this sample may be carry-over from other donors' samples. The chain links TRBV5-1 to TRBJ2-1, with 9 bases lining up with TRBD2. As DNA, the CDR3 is TGCGCCAGCAGCCCTGCGGCGGGGGGGCGATACAATGAGCAGTTCTTC. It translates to CASSPAAGGRYNEQFF.